These T cell receptor beta chains were read from a single sample in a study of cytomegalovirus exposure and HLA in healthy donors. Assay: immunoSEQ multiplex PCR; the TCRdb copy retains only in-frame clones and omits some. In the table there are about 95,000 clones, 77% of which are singletons. Material for sequencing was PBMCs. These receptors all come from a woman in her thirties or forties in good health and CMV-seronegative. The CDR3 runs from the conserved cysteine through the conserved F or W. A D gene is named only where the DNA matches it firmly. A clone size is listed for some rows: how often the clone was seen (once, few, many), or a class if it is expanded.

>.|17|TRBJ2-1|TRBD1|TRBV29-1
TGCAGCGTTGAAGGGACAGGGGCGGATGTGGGTTACAATGAGCAGTTCTTC
CSVEGTGADVGYNEQFF
>.|15|TRBJ2-5|TRBD2|TRBV14
TGTGCCAGCAGCCTCTTGGGACTAGCGGGGGAGACCCAGTACTTC
CASSLLGLAGETQYF
>.|15|TRBJ2-5|.|TRBV9
TGTGCCAGCAGCGTAGGGGGGCAGGCCCGCGAGACCCAGTACTTC
CASSVGGQARETQYF
>.|13|TRBJ1-1|.|TRBV5-5
TGTGCCAGCAGCCAACCAGAAGGGGATGAAGCTTTCTTT
CASSQPEGDEAFF
>.|14|TRBJ1-2|.|TRBV30
TGTGCCTGGAGTGTCGCGGCCCTCGGCTATGGCTACACCTTC
CAWSVAALGYGYTF
>once|15|TRBJ2-1|.|TRBV5-1
TGCGCCAGCAGCTTGAGGGACACTTCAAGGAATGAGCAGTTCTTC
CASSLRDTSRNEQFF
>.|15|TRBJ2-7|.|TRBV27
TGTGCCAGCAGTTTGCGGCAGGGTAATTCCTACGAGCAGTACTTC
CASSLRQGNSYEQYF
>.|14|TRBJ2-1|TRBD1|TRBV30
TGTGCCTGGAGTACCGGGACAGGCCCCGATGAGCAGTTCTTC
CAWSTGTGPDEQFF
>.|12|TRBJ1-2|.|TRBV2
TGTGCCAGCAGGCAGTCCCAGTGGGGCTACACCTTC
CASRQSQWGYTF
>.|16|TRBJ2-5|.|TRBV2
TGTGCCAGCACCCCAGCCGAGGTTTTGGGCCAAGAGACCCAGTACTTC
CASTPAEVLGQETQYF
>.|18|TRBJ1-3|.|TRBV5-1
TGCGCCAGCAGTTCTATTCACCTCAGGGACTCCTCTGGAAACACCATATATTTT
CASSSIHLRDSSGNTIYF
>.|15|TRBJ1-1|.|TRBV5-1
TGCGCCAGCAGCTTAAACAGGGCCCTGGGCACTGAAGCTTTCTTT
CASSLNRALGTEAFF
>.|15|TRBJ2-5|TRBD1|TRBV7-2
TGTGCCAGCACCTTATCACCTACAGGGGCAGAGACCCAGTACTTC
CASTLSPTGAETQYF
>.|16|TRBJ1-1|TRBD1|TRBV4-1
TGCGCCAGCAGCCAAGGTTCCGGGACAGGGGTATCTGAAGCTTTCTTT
CASSQGSGTGVSEAFF
>once|17|TRBJ1-2|TRBD1|TRBV7-2
TGTGCCAGCAGGAAGAGGGAAGGACAGGGGGTAGGCTATGGCTACACCTTC
CASRKREGQGVGYGYTF
>.|15|TRBJ1-4|TRBD1|TRBV5-1
TGCGCCAGCAGCCGCGGGACAGCAACTAATGAAAAACTGTTTTTT
CASSRGTATNEKLFF
>.|13|TRBJ1-6|.|TRBV10-2
TGCGCCAGCAGTGAGTCGTTCGATTCACCCCTCCACTTT
CASSESFDSPLHF
>.|13|TRBJ2-1|TRBD2|TRBV7-9
TGTGCCAGCAGCTTTAGCGGGGGGGCCGAGCAGTTCTTC
CASSFSGGAEQFF
>.|14|TRBJ1-5|TRBD1|TRBV28
TGTGCCAGCAGCCCGGGACAGAGCAATCAGCCCCAGCATTTT
CASSPGQSNQPQHF
>.|15|TRBJ2-1|TRBD2|TRBV6-4
TGTGCCAGCAGTGAGGCGGGGGGTTCCTACAATGAGCAGTTCTTC
CASSEAGGSYNEQFF
>.|16|TRBJ2-2|.|TRBV25-1
TGTGCCAGCAGTGCCCTTCCGGCTACTAGCACCGGGGAGCTGTTTTTT
CASSALPATSTGELFF
>.|14|TRBJ2-1|TRBD2|TRBV6-5
TGTGCCAGCAGTAGCGGGGGCTCCTACAATGAGCAGTTCTTC
CASSSGGSYNEQFF
>.|16|TRBJ2-3|.|TRBV6-5
TGTGCCAGCAGTTACTCGTCAGGGTCATCTGTTTATACGCAGTATTTT
CASSYSSGSSVYTQYF
>.|16|TRBJ1-6|.|TRBV7-9
TGTGCCAGCAGCTTAGTCGGCGCCAGGGAAAATTCACCCCTCCACTTT
CASSLVGARENSPLHF
>.|14|TRBJ1-4|.|TRBV29-1
TGCAGCGTTGAAGGGGCGACAGGTGGTGAAAAACTGTTTTTT
CSVEGATGGEKLFF
>.|12|TRBJ1-4|.|TRBV7-9
TGTGCCAGCAGCTTTGGGGGGGAAAAACTGTTTTTT
CASSFGGEKLFF
>.|16|TRBJ2-5|TRBD2|TRBV5-1
TGCGCCAGCAGCTTACGACTAGCGGAGACCCAAGAGACCCAGTACTTC
CASSLRLAETQETQYF
>.|14|TRBJ2-7|.|TRBV5-1
TGCGCCAGCAGTCTAGGACTAAGTTCCTACGAGCAGTACTTC
CASSLGLSSYEQYF
>.|14|TRBJ2-7|TRBD2|TRBV5-1
TGCGCCAGCAGCCATTCCGGGGGGAACTACGAGCAGTACTTC
CASSHSGGNYEQYF
>.|17|TRBJ1-5|.|TRBV27
TGTGCCAGCAGTCGAACGTCGGGGGGAGGGGCGGGTCAGCCCCAGCATTTT
CASSRTSGGGAGQPQHF
>.|14|TRBJ1-2|TRBD1|TRBV11-2
TGTGCCAGCAGCCCTTGGACAGGGGGCGGAGGCTACACCTTC
CASSPWTGGGGYTF
>.|13|TRBJ1-2|.|TRBV23-1
TGCGAACACACGGGTTGGCGCAACTATGGCTACACCTTC
CEHTGWRNYGYTF
>.|15|TRBJ1-6|TRBD1|TRBV6-5
TGTGCCAGCACCGAGGTGTACAGGGGTAATTCACCCCTCCACTTT
CASTEVYRGNSPLHF
>.|17|TRBJ1-2|.|TRBV7-8
TGTGCCAGCAGCTTACAGGCTACAACAGCCAGTGGCTATGGCTACACCTTC
CASSLQATTASGYGYTF
>.|14|TRBJ1-2|.|TRBV2
TGTGCCAGCAGTGGGGAGGGCTCCAACTATGGCTACACCTTC
CASSGEGSNYGYTF
>.|14|TRBJ1-6|TRBD1|TRBV27
TGTGCCAGCAGACCGGGACAGATAAATTCACCCCTCCACTTT
CASRPGQINSPLHF
>.|16|TRBJ1-3|TRBD1|TRBV5-6
TGTGCCAGCAGCATGGGACAGTCTGGCTCTGGAAACACCATATATTTT
CASSMGQSGSGNTIYF
>.|18|TRBJ2-3|TRBD1|TRBV5-1
TGCGCCAGCAGCTCAAGGGGACGGGGGACAGGGGGCGCAGATACGCAGTATTTT
CASSSRGRGTGGADTQYF
>.|13|TRBJ2-1|.|TRBV11-2
TGTGCCAGCAGCTTATCACAAACAGGGTGGTGGTTCTTC
CASSLSQTGWWFF
>.|15|TRBJ2-1|TRBD1|TRBV5-5
TGTGCCAGCAGCCCATACCGGGACAGCTACAATGAGCAGTTCTTC
CASSPYRDSYNEQFF
>once|12|TRBJ2-7|.|TRBV10-3
TGTGCCACGGGACTGTCCGCCTACGAGCAGTACTTC
CATGLSAYEQYF
>few|13|TRBJ1-1|.|TRBV6-5
TGTGCCAGCAGTTACGCGGAGGGTACTGAAGCTTTCTTT
CASSYAEGTEAFF
>.|14|TRBJ1-4|.|TRBV5-3
TGTGCCAGAAGCTTCCCCGGGACTACCGAAAAACTGTTTTTT
CARSFPGTTEKLFF